This T cell receptor (beta chain) comes out of a study of blood T cell repertoires in COVID-19. Study background: Samples taken during acute and convalescent COVID-19 were collected in the United States, Italy and Spain.

This clone was seen a single time. The method was immunoSEQ multiplex PCR; TCRdb's version includes in-frame clones alone and lacks a portion of them. Here the sample spans 100,000 or so clones, 85% being singletons. CDR3 size: 14 residues. V was shortened by 6 bases and J by 4 bases, with 13 bases between the two germline ends. Per germline, CDR1 LNHDA and CDR2 SQIVND (reference sequence). V and J are TRBV19 and TRBJ1-3, with D unresolved. Source material: peripheral blood. The receptor was isolated from a woman in her 70s with active or convalescent COVID-19. The CDR3 protein is CASRSGREGNTIYF. For the CDR3, the DNA is TGTGCCAGTAGGTCGGGTCGCGAAGGAAACACCATATATTTT.